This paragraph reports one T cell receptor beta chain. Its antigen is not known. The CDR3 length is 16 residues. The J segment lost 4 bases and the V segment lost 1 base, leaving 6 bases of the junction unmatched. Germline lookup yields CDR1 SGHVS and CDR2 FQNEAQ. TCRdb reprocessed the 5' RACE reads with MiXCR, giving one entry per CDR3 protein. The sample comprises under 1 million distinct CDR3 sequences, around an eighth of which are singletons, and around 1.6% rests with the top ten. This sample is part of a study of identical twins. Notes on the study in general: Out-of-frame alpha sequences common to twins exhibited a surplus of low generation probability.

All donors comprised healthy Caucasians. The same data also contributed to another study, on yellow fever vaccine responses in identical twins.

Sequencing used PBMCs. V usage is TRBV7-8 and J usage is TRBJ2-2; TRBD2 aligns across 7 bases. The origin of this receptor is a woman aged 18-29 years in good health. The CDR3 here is CASSLGGGRGTGELFF. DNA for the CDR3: TGTGCCAGCAGCTTAGGTGGCGGGAGAGGCACCGGGGAGCTGTTTTTT. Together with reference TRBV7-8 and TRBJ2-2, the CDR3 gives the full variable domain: GAGVSQSPRYKVAKRGQDVALRCDPISGHVSLFWYQQALGQGPEFLTYFQNEAQLDKSGLPSDRFFAERPEGSVSTLKIQRTQQEDSAVYLCASSLGGGRGTGELFFGEGSRLTVL.